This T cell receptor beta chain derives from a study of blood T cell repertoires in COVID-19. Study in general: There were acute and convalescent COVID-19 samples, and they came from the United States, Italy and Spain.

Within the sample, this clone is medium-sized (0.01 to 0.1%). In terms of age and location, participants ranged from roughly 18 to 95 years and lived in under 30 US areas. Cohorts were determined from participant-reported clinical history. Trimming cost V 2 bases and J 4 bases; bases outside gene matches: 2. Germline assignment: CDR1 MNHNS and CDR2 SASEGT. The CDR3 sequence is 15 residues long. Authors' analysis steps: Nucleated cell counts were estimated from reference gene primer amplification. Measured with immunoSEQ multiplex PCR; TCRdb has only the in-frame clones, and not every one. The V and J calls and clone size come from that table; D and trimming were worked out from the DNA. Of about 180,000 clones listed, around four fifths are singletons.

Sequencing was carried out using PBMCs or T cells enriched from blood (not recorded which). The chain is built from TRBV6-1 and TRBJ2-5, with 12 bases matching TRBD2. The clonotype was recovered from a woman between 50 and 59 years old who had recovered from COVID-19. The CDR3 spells CASSELAGGPETQYF. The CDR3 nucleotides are TGTGCCAGCAGTGAACTAGCGGGAGGGCCAGAGACCCAGTACTTC.